This is a list of T cell receptor beta chains from one sample in a study of graft-versus-host responses after intestinal transplantation. Some clones are missing from TCRdb's copy, which holds only in-frame ones; the method was immunoSEQ multiplex PCR. The sample has about 120,000 clones, roughly 93% seen once; the top ten hold more than 0.095%. Their antigens are not known. Material: unstimulated CD4+ T cells sorted from spleen or lymph node cells, obtained before intestinal transplant. Receptor source: a human donor who received an intestinal transplant. Each CDR3 is given with its conserved first and last residue. D genes are given only for firm matches. Expanded clones are given a class, and other clones once, few, many or no size at all.

d_gene	v_gene	j_gene	abundance	CDR3nt	CDR3aa
TRBD2	TRBV27	TRBJ2-3	NA	TGTGCCAGCAGTTTGTGGGTGAGGGCGGGAGTCTCAGATACGCAGTATTTT	CASSLWVRAGVSDTQYF
NA	TRBV18	TRBJ2-5	NA	TGTGCCAGCTCACCAAAACCCTTTCAAGAGACCCAGTACTTC	CASSPKPFQETQYF
NA	TRBV27	TRBJ2-7	NA	TGTGCCAGCTGGGAAGAGTATTCCTACGAGCAGTACTTC	CASWEEYSYEQYF
NA	TRBV9	TRBJ2-7	NA	TGTGCCAGCAGCGGGTTGGGGGCCCGCTACGAGCAGTACTTC	CASSGLGARYEQYF
NA	TRBV11-3	TRBJ2-3	NA	TGTGCCAGCAGCTTAGGGTCGGGACGCACAGATACGCAGTATTTT	CASSLGSGRTDTQYF
TRBD1	TRBV25-1	TRBJ1-1	NA	TGTGCCAGCAGTCCAGGGGGGACTGAAGCTTTCTTT	CASSPGGTEAFF
NA	TRBV19	TRBJ2-7	NA	TGTGCCAGTAGTAGCCAACAGGGCGGGAGATTCTCCTACGAGCAGTACTTC	CASSSQQGGRFSYEQYF
NA	TRBV7-9	TRBJ2-7	NA	TGTGCCAGCAGCTTCGAGCAGTACGACGAGCAGTACTTC	CASSFEQYDEQYF
NA	TRBV25-1	TRBJ2-3	NA	TGTGCCAGCAGTGAATCCGGCTCTACAGATACGCAGTATTTT	CASSESGSTDTQYF
NA	TRBV6-1	TRBJ2-7	NA	TGTGCCAGCTCAAGAGGAGTAGGATCCTACGAGCAGTACTTC	CASSRGVGSYEQYF
TRBD2	TRBV9	TRBJ2-5	once	TGTGCCAGCAGCGTAGCGGGTAGCGGGAGGGCCGGGCAAGAGACCCAGTACTTC	CASSVAGSGRAGQETQYF
NA	TRBV9	TRBJ2-3	NA	TGTGCCAGCAGCGTAGATGAGACTAGCACAGATACGCAGTATTTT	CASSVDETSTDTQYF
NA	TRBV21-1	TRBJ1-3	NA	TGTGCCAGCAGCAAAGAGGGGGGGGACAGTGGAAACACCATATATTTT	CASSKEGGDSGNTIYF
NA	TRBV9	TRBJ2-7	NA	TGTGCCAGCAGCGTATCGACAGTCTACGAGCAGTACTTC	CASSVSTVYEQYF
NA	TRBV6-6	TRBJ2-5	NA	TGTGCCAGCAAAAACCCTCGGGAGACCCAGTACTTC	CASKNPRETQYF
TRBD1	TRBV19	TRBJ2-1	NA	TGTGCCAGTAGTACCCGTTATGGACAGGGATCTTATGAGCAGTTCTTC	CASSTRYGQGSYEQFF
TRBD1	TRBV2	TRBJ2-7	NA	TGTGCCAGCAGTCGGGACAGCCTTGTGTTAGAGCAGTACTTC	CASSRDSLVLEQYF
NA	TRBV11-1	TRBJ2-1	NA	TGTGCCAGCAGCTTACGGGGCACGGAGTTCTTC	CASSLRGTEFF
NA	TRBV2	TRBJ1-5	NA	TGTGCCAGCCGGGGGACGTTTAATCAGCCCCAGCATTTT	CASRGTFNQPQHF
TRBD1	TRBV6-5	TRBJ1-1	NA	TGTGCCAGCAGTTATGGGACAGGGGCAACTGAAGCTTTCTTT	CASSYGTGATEAFF
NA	TRBV19	TRBJ2-6	NA	TGTGCCAGTAGTACTAGGGGACCGCCCGGGGCCAACGTCCTGACTTTC	CASSTRGPPGANVLTF
NA	TRBV10-2	TRBJ2-7	NA	TGCGCCAGCAGAAAGCACTCCTACGAGCAGTACTTC	CASRKHSYEQYF
NA	TRBV30	TRBJ1-5	NA	TGTGCCTGGAGTGGTCACCCAAATCAGCCCCAGCATTTT	CAWSGHPNQPQHF
TRBD1	TRBV7-3	TRBJ2-2	NA	TGTGCCAGCAGCTCGACCAACAGGGGTGCGAACACCGGGGAGCTGTTTTTT	CASSSTNRGANTGELFF
TRBD1	TRBV27	TRBJ1-1	once	TGTGCCAGCAGTCCCACGGGGGAGGGGGCCGACACTGAAGCTTTCTTT	CASSPTGEGADTEAFF
TRBD1	TRBV6-1	TRBJ2-7	NA	TGTGCCAGCAGCCCATGGACAGGTCTCAGGGAGCAGTACTTC	CASSPWTGLREQYF
NA	TRBV29-1	TRBJ2-7	once	TGCAGCGTTGTTCTCAGCTCCTACGAGCAGTACTTC	CSVVLSSYEQYF
NA	TRBV4-1	TRBJ2-5	once	TGCGCCAGCAGCCAAGAAAACTACTACCAAGAGACCCAGTACTTC	CASSQENYYQETQYF
NA	TRBV7-9	TRBJ1-1	NA	TGTGCCAGCAGTCGGAACGGGCTAACGGGCGCTGAAGCTTTCTTT	CASSRNGLTGAEAFF
NA	TRBV7-9	TRBJ2-1	NA	TGTGCCAGCAGCCGCTACAATGAGCAGTTCTTC	CASSRYNEQFF
TRBD2	TRBV5-1	TRBJ2-5	once	TGCGCCAGCAGCTGGGGGACTAGCGGGAGGGCCCGAGAGACCCAGTACTTC	CASSWGTSGRARETQYF
NA	TRBV5-1	TRBJ2-3	NA	TGCGCCAGCAGCTTGGGGGAGTCTACGCAGTATTTT	CASSLGESTQYF
TRBD2	TRBV6-1	TRBJ2-7	NA	TGTGCCAGCAGTACCACTAGCGGGAGGGCCGGGGAGCAGTACTTC	CASSTTSGRAGEQYF
TRBD2	TRBV7-3	TRBJ2-2	NA	TGTGCCAGCGGACGTAGGGAGGGATCGAACACCGGGGAGCTGTTTTTT	CASGRREGSNTGELFF
NA	TRBV5-8	TRBJ2-6	NA	TGTGCCAGCAGCTTAGAGGCAGACTTTACTGGGGCCAACGTCCTGACTTTC	CASSLEADFTGANVLTF
TRBD2	TRBV7-9	TRBJ2-1	NA	TGTGCCAGCAGCTTACCGACTAGCACCGCCGCCTACAATGAGCAGTTCTTC	CASSLPTSTAAYNEQFF
TRBD2	TRBV7-9	TRBJ2-1	NA	TGTGCCAGCAGCCTAGGACTAGCGGCATACAATGAGCAGTTCTTC	CASSLGLAAYNEQFF
NA	TRBV5-1	TRBJ2-5	NA	TGCGCCAGCAGGGGGGGCCGAGAGACCCAGTACTTC	CASRGGRETQYF
TRBD2	TRBV9	TRBJ2-1	NA	TGTGCCAGCAGCGTAGAGAGCGGGAGGGCCAATGAGCAGTTCTTC	CASSVESGRANEQFF
TRBD2	TRBV5-1	TRBJ2-4	NA	TGCGCCAGCAGCATGATTGTGGCGGGAGGAGCCAAAAACATTCAGTACTTC	CASSMIVAGGAKNIQYF
TRBD2	TRBV28	TRBJ2-1	NA	TGTGCCAGCGGGCTAGCGGGAGGGTTTTGGTTCTTC	CASGLAGGFWFF
TRBD2	TRBV11-3	TRBJ2-7	NA	TGTGCCAGCAGCCTTACTAGCGCCTCCTACGAGCAGTACTTC	CASSLTSASYEQYF
NA	TRBV5-1	TRBJ2-1	NA	TGCGCCAGCAGCTTGAAACTAGCTACCTACAATGAGCAGTTCTTC	CASSLKLATYNEQFF
NA	TRBV27	TRBJ2-6	NA	TGTGCCAGCAGCCAAACCCCGAGGGGAACTGGGGCCAACGTCCTGACTTTC	CASSQTPRGTGANVLTF
NA	TRBV7-9	TRBJ2-5	NA	TGTGCCAGCAGCTTATCCACGGGGACTCTGGAGACCCAGTACTTC	CASSLSTGTLETQYF
NA	TRBV29-1	TRBJ2-3	NA	TGCAGCGGAGACCGGGGCACAGATACGCAGTATTTT	CSGDRGTDTQYF
TRBD2	TRBV9	TRBJ2-2	NA	TGTGCCAGCAGCCTTCGACTAGCGGGCACCGGGGAGCTGTTTTTT	CASSLRLAGTGELFF
NA	TRBV9	TRBJ2-7	NA	TGTGCCAGCAGCGTCAAAAGCGGGCTTCTCTACGAGCAGTACTTC	CASSVKSGLLYEQYF
NA	TRBV18	TRBJ1-1	NA	TGTGCCAGCTCACCGGACATGAACACTGAAGCTTTCTTT	CASSPDMNTEAFF
NA	TRBV18	TRBJ1-2	NA	TGTGCCAGCTCACCTACCTTAAACGGGCAGGGTGGCTACACCTTC	CASSPTLNGQGGYTF
NA	TRBV5-1	TRBJ2-5	NA	TGCGCCACCAGTTTGGACCGTGACGGGACCCAGTACTTC	CATSLDRDGTQYF
NA	TRBV9	TRBJ2-1	NA	TGTGCCAGCAGCCTGGGGGTGGTCCTAAATGAGCAGTTCTTC	CASSLGVVLNEQFF
NA	TRBV7-2	TRBJ1-5	NA	TGTGCCAGCAGCTTAACTTTCAATCAGCCCCAGCATTTT	CASSLTFNQPQHF